Listed below are T cell receptor beta chains from one sample, sequenced in a study of shared clonotypes between healthy human individuals. Assay used: immunoSEQ multiplex PCR; TCRdb lists only in-frame clones, some missing. Of about 2.2 million clones listed, approximately 92% are singletons. Sequenced sample: naive CD8+ T cells from PBMCs. The receptors stem from a young man in good health. Some clones in this sample may be carry-over from other donors' samples. Both conserved end residues are part of each CDR3. D genes are given only for firm matches. Clone size is not always given. Where it is, it says once, few, many or a class for expanded clones.

CDR3	DNA	J	length	V	D	size
CATSRDPREGSYNEQFF	TGTGCCACCAGCAGAGATCCGCGGGAGGGTTCCTACAATGAGCAGTTCTTC	TRBJ2-1	17	TRBV15	TRBD2	-
CASSLNRPSTDTQYF	TGTGCCAGCAGCCTCAACCGGCCTAGCACAGATACGCAGTATTTT	TRBJ2-3	15	TRBV28	-	-
CASSQATGELFF	TGTGCCAGCAGCCAGGCCACCGGGGAGCTGTTTTTT	TRBJ2-2	12	TRBV4-2	-	-
CASSFGGGWADTQYF	TGTGCCAGCAGCTTTGGAGGGGGCTGGGCAGATACGCAGTATTTT	TRBJ2-3	15	TRBV5-6	-	once
CASSLMNEQFF	TGTGCCAGCAGCCTAATGAATGAGCAGTTCTTC	TRBJ2-1	11	TRBV27	-	-
CASSETGQEEKLFF	TGTGCCAGCAGCGAAACGGGACAAGAAGAAAAACTGTTTTTT	TRBJ1-4	14	TRBV9	-	-
CASHPRETGELFF	TGTGCCAGCCATCCCAGGGAAACCGGGGAGCTGTTTTTT	TRBJ2-2	13	TRBV19	-	-
CASSLVAGGGNEQFF	TGTGCCAGCAGCTTAGTGGCGGGGGGCGGCAATGAGCAGTTCTTC	TRBJ2-1	15	TRBV7-2	TRBD2	-
CASRTGGMGSYNEQFF	TGTGCCAGCCGGACAGGGGGCATGGGCTCCTACAATGAGCAGTTCTTC	TRBJ2-1	16	TRBV27	TRBD1	-
CASSLGPGTGTYEQYF	TGTGCCAGCAGCTTAGGGCCCGGGACAGGAACATACGAGCAGTACTTC	TRBJ2-7	16	TRBV11-2	TRBD1	-
CAIRGGINTEAFF	TGTGCCATCAGGGGAGGGATCAACACTGAAGCTTTCTTT	TRBJ1-1	13	TRBV10-3	-	once
CASSVADGAEAFF	TGTGCCAGCAGCGTAGCTGACGGGGCTGAAGCTTTCTTT	TRBJ1-1	13	TRBV9	-	-
CASSLNNEQFF	TGCGCCAGCAGCCTCAACAATGAGCAGTTCTTC	TRBJ2-1	11	TRBV4-1	-	once
CASSLQGAPEAFF	TGTGCCAGCAGCCTACAGGGGGCACCTGAAGCTTTCTTT	TRBJ1-1	13	TRBV27	TRBD1	-
CASSLFRERNQPQHF	TGTGCCAGCAGTTTATTCCGGGAGAGGAATCAGCCCCAGCATTTT	TRBJ1-5	15	TRBV28	-	-
CAISEFVLGGHFTDTQYF	TGTGCCATCAGTGAGTTCGTTCTAGGGGGACATTTCACAGATACGCAGTATTTT	TRBJ2-3	18	TRBV10-3	-	-
CASSNLTWEGSYNEQFF	TGTGCCAGCAGCAACCTTACCTGGGAGGGGTCCTACAATGAGCAGTTCTTC	TRBJ2-1	17	TRBV7-7	TRBD2	-
CASSLQDIGAYEQYF	TGTGCCAGCAGTTTACAGGACATCGGAGCCTACGAGCAGTACTTC	TRBJ2-7	15	TRBV28	-	once
CASSVSSHGYTF	TGTGCCAGCAGCGTTTCCAGCCATGGCTACACCTTC	TRBJ1-2	12	TRBV9	-	few
CASSPDWKTYEQYF	TGTGCCAGCAGCCCCGACTGGAAAACCTACGAGCAGTACTTC	TRBJ2-7	14	TRBV28	-	once
CASSPADRGHNEQFF	TGTGCCAGCTCACCCGCGGACAGGGGGCACAATGAGCAGTTCTTC	TRBJ2-1	15	TRBV18	TRBD1	-
CASSLPGTSEAYEQYF	TGTGCCAGCAGCTTGCCGGGGACTAGCGAAGCCTACGAGCAGTACTTC	TRBJ2-7	16	TRBV11-2	TRBD2	-
CASSEGTRQLLGANVLTF	TGTGCCAGCAGCGAGGGCACAAGACAACTCCTTGGGGCCAACGTCCTGACTTTC	TRBJ2-6	18	TRBV9	-	-
CASRTGTATSTDTQYF	TGTGCCAGCAGAACCGGAACGGCTACTAGCACAGATACGCAGTATTTT	TRBJ2-3	16	TRBV7-9	-	-
CASSLRTGQLLGGGYQPQHF	TGTGCCAGCAGTTTACGCACGGGACAGCTTCTGGGAGGGGGATATCAGCCCCAGCATTTT	TRBJ1-5	20	TRBV27	TRBD1	-
CASSLSNEQYF	TGTGCCAGCAGCCTCTCAAACGAGCAGTACTTC	TRBJ2-7	11	TRBV16	-	-
CASSPGQGYGYTF	TGTGCCAGCAGTCCGGGACAGGGCTATGGCTACACCTTC	TRBJ1-2	13	TRBV9	TRBD1	-
CASSQATGGNYGYTF	TGCGCCAGCAGCCAAGCGACAGGGGGTAACTATGGCTACACCTTC	TRBJ1-2	15	TRBV4-1	TRBD1	-
CASSETSGSTNEQFF	TGTGCCAGCAGCGAGACTAGCGGGAGCACAAATGAGCAGTTCTTC	TRBJ2-1	15	TRBV7-9	TRBD2	-
CASSGYGTSGNLFGTQYF	TGTGCCAGCAGCGGATATGGGACTAGCGGGAACCTCTTCGGTACGCAGTATTTT	TRBJ2-3	18	TRBV9	TRBD2	-
CASSDGQGRVAYGYTF	TGTGCCAGCAGTGACGGACAGGGTAGAGTAGCATATGGCTACACCTTC	TRBJ1-2	16	TRBV6-1	TRBD1	-
CASSVGTAPYEQYF	TGTGCCAGCAGCGTAGGGACGGCCCCCTACGAGCAGTACTTC	TRBJ2-7	14	TRBV9	-	-
CASSEGASASYEQYF	TGTGCCAGCAGTGAAGGGGCTAGCGCATCCTACGAGCAGTACTTC	TRBJ2-7	15	TRBV2	-	-
CASSELKDRENTGELFF	TGCGCCAGCAGTGAGCTAAAGGACAGGGAAAACACCGGGGAGCTGTTTTTT	TRBJ2-2	17	TRBV10-2	TRBD1	once
CASSLRTGGSGNTIYF	TGTGCCAGCAGCCTTAGGACAGGGGGTTCTGGAAACACCATATATTTT	TRBJ1-3	16	TRBV7-9	TRBD1	-
CASSTFGTPDQPQHF	TGTGCCAGTAGTACGTTCGGGACACCAGATCAGCCCCAGCATTTT	TRBJ1-5	15	TRBV19	-	-
CASSVGLDSGSREQYF	TGTGCCAGCAGCGTAGGTTTGGATAGCGGGAGTCGCGAGCAGTACTTC	TRBJ2-7	16	TRBV9	TRBD2	-
CASSLGGFALSSYNEQFF	TGTGCCAGCAGCTTGGGGGGCTTTGCGTTGAGCTCCTACAATGAGCAGTTCTTC	TRBJ2-1	18	TRBV5-4	-	-
CASSFQIMNTEAFF	TGTGCCAGCAGTTTTCAGATTATGAACACTGAAGCTTTCTTT	TRBJ1-1	14	TRBV28	-	-
CSVTGLASGANVLTF	TGCAGCGTTACCGGACTGGCCTCTGGGGCCAACGTCCTGACTTTC	TRBJ2-6	15	TRBV29-1	-	-
CASSPRGRRPLNEKLFF	TGTGCCAGCAGCCCCCGAGGACGGCGGCCACTTAATGAAAAACTGTTTTTT	TRBJ1-4	17	TRBV9	-	-
CASGLGLAGSRETQYF	TGTGCTAGTGGCCTAGGACTAGCGGGATCGCGGGAGACCCAGTACTTC	TRBJ2-5	16	TRBV12-5	TRBD2	-
CAWSVQVGAAAVSYTF	TGTGCCTGGAGTGTACAGGTCGGGGCCGCGGCGGTGAGCTACACCTTC	TRBJ1-2	16	TRBV30	-	-
CASSLPRDRGNTGELFF	TGTGCCAGCAGCTTACCCCGGGACAGGGGAAACACCGGGGAGCTGTTTTTT	TRBJ2-2	17	TRBV7-9	TRBD1	-
CASSRGTGDQPQHF	TGTGCCAGCAGCCGGGGGACAGGCGATCAGCCCCAGCATTTT	TRBJ1-5	14	TRBV5-8	TRBD1	-
CASSLASGGPYEQYF	TGTGCCAGCAGCTTAGCGTCGGGCGGTCCCTACGAGCAGTACTTC	TRBJ2-7	15	TRBV7-9	-	-
CASSPKTEQFF	TGTGCCAGCAGCCCTAAGACGGAGCAGTTCTTC	TRBJ2-1	11	TRBV7-9	-	-
CASNGLLAAEAFF	TGTGCCAGTAATGGCCTTTTGGCCGCTGAAGCTTTCTTT	TRBJ1-1	13	TRBV19	-	-
CASSESKGRHEQYF	TGCGCCAGCAGTGAGTCGAAGGGCCGGCACGAGCAGTACTTC	TRBJ2-7	14	TRBV10-2	-	-
CASSLLTGPAGYEQYF	TGTGCCAGCAGCTTGCTAACAGGACCCGCTGGCTACGAGCAGTACTTC	TRBJ2-7	16	TRBV5-6	-	-
CASSSDRGYIQYF	TGCGCCAGCAGTAGCGACAGGGGATACATTCAGTACTTC	TRBJ2-4	13	TRBV4-1	TRBD1	-
CASGAPEQYF	TGTGCCAGCGGGGCTCCGGAGCAGTACTTC	TRBJ2-7	10	TRBV27	-	-
CASSLGAPKNIQYF	TGTGCCAGCAGTCTGGGCGCTCCCAAAAACATTCAGTACTTC	TRBJ2-4	14	TRBV27	-	-
CASSLGGQRGAEAFF	TGTGCCAGCAGCTTAGGGGGACAAAGAGGAGCTGAAGCTTTCTTT	TRBJ1-1	15	TRBV11-2	-	-